Shown below are 10 T cell receptor beta chains from a single sample sequenced in a study of blood T cell repertoires in COVID-19. Method: immunoSEQ multiplex PCR; TCRdb's copy keeps in-frame clones and lacks some. The repertoire holds 150,000 to 200,000 clones, with just under 95% as singletons. Sequencing was done on a sample of peripheral blood. These receptors all come from a woman between 50 and 59 years old with acute or convalescent COVID-19.

The chain links TRBV6-4 to TRBJ2-1; 7 nucleotides match TRBD1. The germline V gene has CDR1 MRHNA and CDR2 SNTAGT. With V trimmed by 4 bases and J by 12 bases, 9 bases remained unmatched. The CDR3 is 13 residues long. The CDR3 region is CASSAGHAGGQFF. The CDR3 DNA sequence: TGTGCCAGCAGTGCCGGACACGCAGGGGGGCAGTTCTTC.

The chain is built from TRBV6-5 and TRBJ2-1; 12 bases match TRBD2. J was trimmed by 7 bases and V by 7 bases; bases with no gene match: 2. The V gene's germline CDR1 is MNHEY and CDR2 SVGAGI. CDR3 length: 13 amino acids. The DNA of the CDR3 is TGTGCCAGCACTAGCGGGGGGGTGAATGAGCAGTTCTTC. Residues: CASTSGGVNEQFF.

This chain links TRBV5-6 with TRBJ1-1; 7 nucleotides line up with TRBD1. V trimming: 4 bases; J trimming: 0 bases; junction bases outside the gene matches: 3. Germline V gene lookup returns CDR1 SGHDT and CDR2 YYEEEE. The CDR3 runs to 14 residues. The CDR3 sequence is CASSRGQLNTEAFF. The CDR3 coding sequence is TGTGCCAGCAGCCGGGGACAGTTGAACACTGAAGCTTTCTTT.

The chain joins TRBV27 to TRBJ2-7, with TRBD2 matching over 13 bases. The germline V gene has CDR1 MNHEY and CDR2 SMNVEV (reference sequence). The CDR3 runs to 15 residues. The V gene end was trimmed by 4 bases and the J gene end by 0 bases; junction bases not matched to a gene: 0. The CDR3 sequence is CASSWTSGSSYEQYF. The DNA for the CDR3 is TGTGCCAGCAGTTGGACTAGCGGGAGCTCCTACGAGCAGTACTTC.

The chain uses TRBV7-2 and TRBJ2-1, with 8 bases identical to TRBD1. CDR1 is SGHTA and CDR2 is FQGNSA in the germline V gene. This CDR3 is 15 amino acids long. V trimming: 3 bases; J trimming: 3 bases; junction bases outside the gene matches: 4. The CDR3 spells CASSLETGVYNEQFF. DNA of the CDR3: TGTGCCAGCAGCTTGGAGACAGGGGTCTACAATGAGCAGTTCTTC.

The chain recombines TRBV9 with TRBJ1-2; 12 bases match TRBD1. CDR1 and CDR2 from the germline V gene are SGDLS and YYNGEE. With 7 bases clipped from V and 6 bases from J, the junction kept 13 bases outside the gene matches. The CDR3 is 16 amino acids. The CDR3 loop reads CASLPNGTGGKDGYTF. DNA for the CDR3: TGTGCCAGCTTACCAAACGGGACAGGGGGCAAGGATGGCTACACCTTC.

The chain links TRBV20-1 to TRBJ1-5; D may be TRBD1 (5 bases). The CDR3 runs 14 residues. The V gene lost 3 bases and the J gene lost 2 bases, with 11 bases spanning the gap. Germline V gene data show CDR1 as DFQATT and CDR2 as SNEGSKA (reference sequence). In DNA form, the CDR3 reads TGCAGTGCTAGTCGGGGGGACGGCAATCAGCCCCAGCATTTT. Translated, it gives CSASRGDGNQPQHF.

This clone appeared a single time. The chain couples TRBV11-2 to TRBJ2-7; the D gene is possibly TRBD2 (6 bases). This CDR3 is built from 14 residues. Trimming left V 4 bases short and J 2 bases short, with 12 bases between. CDR1 is SGHAT, CDR2 FQNNGV, per germline. The CDR3 spells CASSSPGTPYEQYF. CDR3 sequence (DNA): TGTGCCAGCAGCTCCCCCGGGACTCCCTACGAGCAGTACTTC.

This clone was seen a handful of times. The chain combines TRBV5-1 with TRBJ1-1; no clear D. V was cut by 0 bases and J by 2 bases, with 8 bases left in between. From germline, CDR1 is SGHRS and CDR2 YFSETQ. The CDR3 covers 14 residues. This CDR3 reads CASSLDQANTEAFF. For the CDR3, the DNA is TGCGCCAGCAGCTTGGATCAGGCCAACACTGAAGCTTTCTTT.

J is TRBJ1-4 and V is TRBV27; possible D gene TRBD1, 6 bases. Germline V gene sequence: CDR1 MNHEY, CDR2 SMNVEV (reference sequence). The CDR3 has 17 residues. V was cut by 8 bases and J by 8 bases, with 27 bases left in between. The CDR3 DNA reads TGTGCCAGCCACCACAGGGAGGGGCCCACGGGGAGGGAAAAACTGTTTTTT. Translation: CASHHREGPTGREKLFF.